The 19 T cell receptor beta chains below were found in one sample sequenced in a study of blood T cells in healthy people across ages. The second PCR ran 7 to 11 cycles with a sample-barcoded 5' primer and J-beta primers. TCRdb reanalysed the 5' RACE reads using MiXCR and keeps one entry per CDR3 protein. In the table there are about 1.8 million distinct CDR3 sequences, roughly 49% of which are singletons. The sequenced sample was blood. These receptors all stem from a middle-aged woman in good health.

The V gene is TRBV7-9, the J gene TRBJ2-3; 16 bases agree with TRBD2. V shed 2 bases and J 1 base; nucleotides not matched to a gene: 6. The V gene's germline CDR1 is SEHNR and CDR2 FQNEAQ (reference sequence). There are 19 residues in the CDR3. The CDR3 bases are TGTGCCAGCAGCTTACTAGGGACTAGCGGGGGGGCCGGCACAGATACGCAGTATTTT. Its protein is CASSLLGTSGGAGTDTQYF. Complete variable domain (other parts from reference TRBV7-9 and TRBJ2-3): DTGVSQNPRHKITKRGQNVTFRCDPISEHNRLYWYRQTLGQGPEFLTYFQNEAQLEKSRLLSDRFSAERPKGSFSTLEIQRTEQGDSAMYLCASSLLGTSGGAGTDTQYFGPGTRLTVL.

The chain joins TRBV4-1 to TRBJ2-3, with TRBD2 matching 9 bases. This CDR3 comprises 15 residues. CDR1 is MGHRA and CDR2 is YSYEKL in the germline V gene. V was pared by 1 base and J by 3 bases, with 2 bases of the junction left unmatched. The DNA for the CDR3 is TGCGCCAGCAGCCAAGGACTAGCGGCGACAGATACGCAGTATTTT. Amino acid sequence: CASSQGLAATDTQYF.

V is TRBV20-1 and J is TRBJ2-2; D may be TRBD2 (5 bases). This CDR3 spans 13 amino acids. Trimming took off 3 bases at V and 4 bases at J, with 9 bases between the two ends. Per the germline V gene, CDR1 is DFQATT and CDR2 is SNEGSKA (reference sequence). The CDR3 sequence is CSASPSLTGELFF. Written as DNA, the CDR3 is TGCAGTGCTAGTCCTAGCCTCACCGGGGAGCTGTTTTTT.

This clonotype occurred once. The chain couples TRBV5-1 to TRBJ2-7; 11 nucleotides align to TRBD1. The tail of the sequence fits TRBJ2-5 better, so the J call may be wrong. Germline CDR1 is SGHRS and CDR2 is YFSETQ. This CDR3 has 16 amino acids. The CDR3 DNA reads as TGCGCCAGCAGCTTTTCCCCGGGACAGGGGGAACAGACCCAGTACTTC. This translates into CASSFSPGQGEQTQYF.

V usage is TRBV11-2 and J usage is TRBJ1-2; 8 bases fit TRBD1. Trimming at V came to 4 bases and at J to 6 bases, leaving 13 bases not matched to a gene. Per germline, CDR1 SGHAT and CDR2 FQNNGV. The CDR3 runs to 16 residues. The CDR3 reads CASSSFQGQGSDGYTF. As DNA, the CDR3 is TGTGCCAGCAGCTCCTTCCAAGGACAGGGTAGTGATGGCTACACCTTC.

This sequence joins TRBV7-2 and TRBJ1-5, with D possibly matching TRBD1 (5 bases). Deletions cut 2 bases from V and 4 bases from J, with 6 bases between. CDR1 is SGHTA and CDR2 is FQGNSA in the germline V gene. The CDR3 extends over 13 amino acids. CDR3 bases: TGTGCCAGCAGCTTATGGGGGAATCAGCCCCAGCATTTT. This translates into CASSLWGNQPQHF.

V and J are TRBV6-6 and TRBJ2-3; 11 bases match TRBD2. CDR3 length equals 16 residues. The V gene's germline CDR1 is MNHNY and CDR2 SVGAGI (reference sequence). J gave up 2 bases and V 4 bases, and 5 bases lay outside the gene matches. The CDR3, as DNA: TGTGCCAGCAGTTTAATAGCGGGGGGGTTCACAGATACGCAGTATTTT. Translated, it gives CASSLIAGGFTDTQYF.

This clonotype was seen more than once but under ten times. The chain is built from TRBV7-9 and TRBJ1-2; 8 nucleotides align to TRBD1. Germline CDR1 and CDR2: SEHNR and FQNEAQ (reference sequence). J gave up 3 bases and V 1 base, and 10 bases lay outside the gene matches. The length of the CDR3 is 17 residues. The DNA of the CDR3 is TGTGCCAGCAGCTTAGGATCGACAGGGGAGACTGACTATGGCTACACCTTC. It encodes CASSLGSTGETDYGYTF.

The table lists this clonotype with a few counts. The rearrangement links TRBV29-1 to TRBJ1-5; no clear D gene. Germline CDR1 reads SQVTM; CDR2 reads ANQGSEA. The length of the CDR3 is 13 residues. V shed 7 bases and J shed 5 bases, with 15 bases lying between them. The CDR3 DNA reads TGCAGCGCTTCAGGAGACGGTTATCAGCCCCAGCATTTT. Its protein is CSASGDGYQPQHF.

This rearrangement joins TRBV4-2 to TRBJ1-4; D remains unclear. The germline V gene encodes CDR1 LGHNA and CDR2 YNFKEQ. Trimming cost V 0 bases and J 6 bases, with 8 bases left between them. CDR3 length: 14 residues. The CDR3, as DNA: TGTGCCAGCAGCCAAGAGGGAATCGATGAAAAACTGTTTTTT. Its protein is CASSQEGIDEKLFF.

The gene calls are TRBV10-3 and TRBJ2-7, with D perhaps assigned TRBD1 or TRBD2 (5 bases each). Trimming left V 0 bases short and J 3 bases short, with 15 bases between. The V gene's germline CDR1 is ENHRY and CDR2 SYGVKD. The CDR3 runs 16 residues. The CDR3 protein is CAISESTRVGGYEQYF. CDR3 bases: TGTGCCATCAGTGAGTCCACTCGTGTTGGGGGCTACGAGCAGTACTTC.

CDR3 sequence reads: CASSPPGQGDSNEQFF. In nucleotides, the CDR3 is TGTGCCAGCAGCCCCCCGGGACAGGGGGACAGCAATGAGCAGTTCTTC. This chain joins TRBV4-2 and TRBJ2-1; TRBD1 aligns across 11 bases. Trimming removed 4 bases from V and 6 bases from J; junction bases left unmatched: 8. Germline-derived CDR1 and CDR2 are LGHNA and YNFKEQ. There are 16 residues in the CDR3.

This clonotype was found a few times. In DNA form, the CDR3 reads TGTGCCAGCAGCTTAGCTAGGGGGGCCCAGTACTTC. Its protein is CASSLARGAQYF. V is TRBV7-2 and J is TRBJ2-5; D tentatively fits TRBD1 or TRBD2 (6 bases each). Germline lookup yields CDR1 SGHTA and CDR2 FQGNSA. The V and J ends lost 0 bases and 9 bases respectively, with 8 bases between them. CDR3 length equals 12 residues.

V usage is TRBV5-1 and J usage is TRBJ1-2, with 9 bases aligning to TRBD1. J was trimmed by 6 bases and V by 6 bases; bases with no gene match: 9. CDR1 SGHRS and CDR2 YFSETQ come from the germline V gene. The CDR3 spans 14 residues. The chain's CDR3 is CASTEGQGLDGYTF. The CDR3 region has the DNA TGCGCCAGCACAGAGGGACAGGGTCTAGATGGCTACACCTTC.

J is TRBJ2-2 and V is TRBV6-2 or TRBV6-3; D is unclear. V was pared by 0 bases and J by 6 bases, with 11 bases between. CDR3 size: 15 residues. Germline V gene sequence: CDR1 MNHEY, CDR2 SVGEGT. The CDR3 DNA follows: TGTGCCAGCAGTTACTCGACTGGCAGTGCCGGGGAGCTGTTTTTT. Translating gives CASSYSTGSAGELFF.

CDR3 residues: CASSIDPQATGEQFF. DNA for the CDR3: TGTGCCAGTAGTATAGATCCCCAGGCGACAGGGGAGCAGTTCTTC. J is TRBJ2-1 and V is TRBV19; 7 bases are shared with TRBD1. This CDR3 comprises 15 residues. V lost 0 bases to trimming and J lost 10 bases; unmatched junction nucleotides: 9. Germline values: CDR1 LNHDA, CDR2 SQIVND (reference sequence).

The chain couples TRBV20-1 to TRBJ2-4; perhaps TRBD1 as D (5 bases). The V gene's germline CDR1 is DFQATT and CDR2 SNEGSKA (reference sequence). V lost 2 bases to trimming and J lost 2 bases, with 10 bases between them. CDR3 length equals 14 residues. The CDR3 bases are TGCAGTGCTAGACCCCAGGGCACCAAAAACATTCAGTACTTC. Translated: CSARPQGTKNIQYF.

The rearrangement links TRBV10-3 to TRBJ2-1, with 14 bases fitting TRBD2. Germline CDR1 is ENHRY and CDR2 is SYGVKD. V lost 6 bases, J lost 8 bases, and 15 bases stayed unmatched. This CDR3 has 18 amino acids. CDR3 sequence (DNA): TGTGCCATCAGCGAACCTCTCGGGACTAGCGGGAGAACCTATGAGCAGTTCTTC. Protein product: CAISEPLGTSGRTYEQFF.

V is TRBV7-2 and J is TRBJ1-4; a weak D match, TRBD1 (6 bases). This CDR3 has 18 residues. CDR1 and CDR2 (germline): SGHTA, FQGNSA. V was shortened by 1 base and J by 5 bases, with 20 bases between the two germline ends. CDR3 loop: CASSLGGAIRGLNEKLFF. CDR3 bases: TGTGCCAGCAGCTTAGGGGGGGCGATTCGGGGGTTGAATGAAAAACTGTTTTTT.